The entry that follows covers one T cell receptor (beta chain) sequence. This entry comes from a study of blood T cell repertoires in COVID-19. Study information: Donors in the United States, Italy and Spain gave samples during acute or convalescent COVID-19.

As processed by the authors: Estimation of nucleated cell counts was performed using reference gene primer amplification. This table comes from immunoSEQ multiplex PCR, and its TCRdb copy is limited to in-frame clones, with some not included. The DNA gave D and trimming, while V, J and clone size come from that table. The sample contains under 250,000 clones, 70% to 90% of which appear only once. The TCR comes from a woman aged 70-85 years with active or convalescent COVID-19. Material for sequencing was peripheral blood.

CDR3 amino acids: CASSIESGGAYEQYF. The DNA of the CDR3 is TGTGCCAGTAGTATCGAGAGCGGGGGGGCCTACGAGCAGTACTTC. V gene TRBV19 combines with J gene TRBJ2-7, with 10 bases identical to TRBD2. Germline V lookup: CDR1 LNHDA, CDR2 SQIVND (reference sequence). This CDR3 comprises 15 residues. J was trimmed by 2 bases and V by 3 bases; bases with no gene match: 4.